These 25 T cell receptor beta chains were all obtained from the same sample, sequenced in a study of shared clonotypes between healthy human individuals. TCRdb's table, derived via immunoSEQ multiplex PCR, lists solely in-frame clones and lacks some. The repertoire holds some 1.4 million clones, with around 95% as singletons. The sequenced sample was naive CD4+ T cells sorted from blood. This sample's subset: CD45RA+ positively selected. These receptors all stem from a man aged 25 to 40 in good health.

V and J are TRBV11-2 and TRBJ2-1, with TRBD2 matching over 16 bases. The CDR3 has 18 amino acids. The germline CDR1 and CDR2 sequences are SGHAT and FQNNGV. Trimming at V came to 0 bases and at J to 7 bases, leaving 6 bases not matched to a gene. DNA for the CDR3: TGTGCCAGCAGCTTAGAGGGACTAGCGGGAGGGGTAGTAAATGAGCAGTTCTTC. As protein: CASSLEGLAGGVVNEQFF. Filled out from reference TRBV11-2 and TRBJ2-1, the complete variable domain reads EAGVAQSPRYKIIEKRQSVAFWCNPISGHATLYWYQQILGQGPKLLIQFQNNGVVDDSQLPKDRFSAERLKGVDSTLKIQPAKLEDSAVYLCASSLEGLAGGVVNEQFFGPGTRLTVL.

The chain is built from TRBV6-1 and TRBJ2-1; 9 nucleotides agree with TRBD2. V was clipped by 4 bases and J by 6 bases; unmatched bases: 7. This CDR3 region has 15 residues. CDR1 and CDR2 (germline): MNHNS, SASEGT. Written as DNA, the CDR3 is TGTGCCAGCAGTGGTAAGCGGGAGGTAGGCAATGAGCAGTTCTTC. It codes for CASSGKREVGNEQFF.

The chain combines TRBV6-6 with TRBJ2-7; D unclear. The V gene's germline CDR1 is MNHNY and CDR2 SVGAGI (reference sequence). V was pared by 0 bases and J by 7 bases, with 13 bases between. This CDR3 region has 14 residues. The CDR3 here is CASSYSTQGGEQYF. For the CDR3, the DNA is TGTGCCAGCAGTTACTCGACCCAAGGTGGGGAGCAGTACTTC.

The chain combines TRBV18 with TRBJ2-1, with 10 bases matching TRBD1. Germline CDR1 is KGHSH and CDR2 is LQKENI. V dropped 0 bases and J dropped 8; count of bases not matched to a gene: 7. The CDR3 totals 16 residues. CDR3 sequence (DNA): TGTGCCAGCTCACCACCGTGGGACAGGGGACTCGATGAGCAGTTCTTC. Its translation is CASSPPWDRGLDEQFF. Filled out from reference TRBV18 and TRBJ2-1, the complete variable domain reads NAGVMQNPRHLVRRRGQEARLRCSPMKGHSHVYWYRQLPEEGLKFMVYLQKENIIDESGMPKERFSAEFPKEGPSILRIQQVVRGDSAAYFCASSPPWDRGLDEQFFGPGTRLTVL.

The V call is TRBV29-1, the J call TRBJ2-3; the D call may be TRBD1 or TRBD2 (6 bases each). This CDR3 is 13 amino acids long. Germline V gives CDR1 SQVTM, CDR2 ANQGSEA. With 4 bases removed from V and 4 bases from J, the gap between germline ends came to 12 bases. CDR3: CSVVDGGPDTQYF. The CDR3 region has the DNA TGCAGCGTTGTGGACGGGGGCCCAGATACGCAGTATTTT.

Turning to this clone: Other DNA sequences in this sample translate to the same CDR3. The chain recombines TRBV7-2 with TRBJ2-3; the match to TRBD1 covers 7 bases. CDR1 is SGHTA and CDR2 is FQGNSA in the germline V gene. Germline trimming cut 3 bases from V and 3 bases from J; bases unmatched to any gene: 3. The CDR3 is 14 amino acids. DNA of the CDR3: TGTGCCAGCAGCTTGTCAGGGGGAACAGATACGCAGTATTTT. It yields the protein CASSLSGGTDTQYF.

This sequence joins TRBV5-1 and TRBJ2-1; 11 bases are shared with TRBD2. Germline CDR1 is SGHRS and CDR2 is YFSETQ. With 0 bases clipped from V and 8 bases from J, the junction kept 4 bases outside the gene matches. This CDR3 has 15 amino acids. CDR3 nucleotide sequence: TGCGCCAGCAGCTTGGCACTAGCGGGAGTCTATGAGCAGTTCTTC. Protein sequence: CASSLALAGVYEQFF.

The V call is TRBV7-3, the J call TRBJ1-1; 9 nucleotides agree with TRBD1. CDR1 and CDR2 (germline): SGHTA, FQGTGA. The V and J ends lost 5 bases and 0 bases, in that order; junction bases with no gene match: 4. This CDR3 has 15 residues. The CDR3 sequence: CASSPGTGMNTEAFF. The CDR3 DNA reads TGTGCCAGCAGCCCAGGGACAGGGATGAACACTGAAGCTTTCTTT. The whole variable domain, filled in from reference TRBV7-3 and TRBJ1-1, reads GAGVSQTPSNKVTEKGKYVELRCDPISGHTALYWYRQSLGQGPEFLIYFQGTGAADDSGLPNDRFFAVRPEGSVSTLKIQRTERGDSAVYLCASSPGTGMNTEAFFGQGTRLTVV.

This clone was seen just once. V is TRBV18 and J is TRBJ1-4; D not resolved. V shed 3 bases and J shed 5 bases, with 13 bases lying between them. Germline CDR1 reads KGHSH; CDR2 reads LQKENI. The CDR3 consists of 15 residues. The CDR3 DNA follows: TGTGCCAGCTCACCCCGATCAGGAGAGAATGAAAAACTGTTTTTT. Its protein product is CASSPRSGENEKLFF.

The genes are TRBV19 and TRBJ2-7; 9 nucleotides line up with TRBD2. Germline V lookup: CDR1 LNHDA, CDR2 SQIVND (reference sequence). V dropped 7 bases and J dropped 3; count of bases not matched to a gene: 7. The CDR3 is 14 amino acids. In DNA, the CDR3 is TGTGCCAGTACCCAGACTAGCGGCAACTACGAGCAGTACTTC. Residues: CASTQTSGNYEQYF.

This rearrangement joins TRBV2 to TRBJ1-2; weak D call: TRBD1 (6 bases). This CDR3 is built from 15 residues. Germline values: CDR1 SNHLY, CDR2 FYNNEI. The ends were cut back, 0 bases at V and 6 bases at J, with 14 bases in the middle. CDR3 loop: CASSEAISGDHGYTF. CDR3 sequence (DNA): TGTGCCAGCAGTGAAGCAATATCAGGGGACCATGGCTACACCTTC.

The chain combines TRBV5-5 with TRBJ2-3; D unclear. The germline V gene encodes CDR1 SGHKS and CDR2 YYEKEE (reference sequence). V dropped 1 base and J dropped 2 bases, with 17 bases sitting between them. CDR3 length: 17 amino acids. CDR3 sequence: CASSLPATGRVTDTQYF. The CDR3 DNA sequence: TGTGCCAGCAGCTTGCCCGCAACCGGTCGGGTCACAGATACGCAGTATTTT.

This clone was picked up one time. At the DNA level, this CDR3 is encoded by other sequences in the same sample as well. V usage is TRBV6-5 and J usage is TRBJ2-7, with 7 bases identical to TRBD2. Trimming cost V 6 bases and J 3 bases; bases outside gene matches: 2. The CDR3 sequence is 12 residues long. The germline gives CDR1 MNHEY, CDR2 SVGAGI. The CDR3 protein is CASRTGGYEQYF. DNA of the CDR3: TGTGCCAGCAGGACGGGGGGCTACGAGCAGTACTTC.

The chain uses TRBV29-1 and TRBJ2-3, with 8 bases fitting TRBD2. Per the germline V gene, CDR1 is SQVTM and CDR2 is ANQGSEA. Losses at the gene ends were 7 bases for V and 5 bases for J; bases not matched to a gene: 8. The CDR3 sequence is 13 residues long. The DNA for the CDR3 is TGCAGCGCGAGCGGGAGAGTTATAGATACGCAGTATTTT. It yields the protein CSASGRVIDTQYF.

The chain employs TRBV5-1 and TRBJ2-3, with TRBD2 matching over 11 bases. V lost 5 bases and J lost 2; bases outside the gene matches: 4. CDR1 is SGHRS, CDR2 YFSETQ, per germline. The CDR3 has 15 residues. Here the CDR3 DNA reads TGCGCCAGCAGGGCGACTAGCGGGGCCACAGATACGCAGTATTTT. This gives the protein CASRATSGATDTQYF.

V gene TRBV6-6 combines with J gene TRBJ2-4, with 7 positions matching TRBD1. CDR1 and CDR2 (germline): MNHNY, SVGAGI (reference sequence). This CDR3 region has 14 residues. Germline trimming cut 0 bases from V and 4 bases from J; bases unmatched to any gene: 0. The CDR3 region is CASSYSDRKNIQYF. CDR3 in DNA: TGTGCCAGCAGTTACTCGGACAGGAAAAACATTCAGTACTTC.

The gene calls are TRBV11-1 and TRBJ2-1, with D maybe TRBD2 (6 bases). Deletions cut 5 bases from V and 5 bases from J, with 10 bases between. The CDR3 spans 13 residues. CDR1 SGHAT and CDR2 FQDESV come from the germline V gene (reference sequence). Here the CDR3 reads CASSTGLNNEQFF. The CDR3 DNA is TGTGCCAGCAGCACAGGACTAAACAATGAGCAGTTCTTC.

V is TRBV28 and J is TRBJ2-3; 10 bases fit TRBD2. V was pared by 6 bases and J by 3 bases, with 3 bases of the junction left unmatched. Germline loops: CDR1 MDHEN, CDR2 SYDVKM. CDR3 length: 14 amino acids. The DNA for the CDR3 is TGTGCCAGCAGAGGACTAGCGGATACAGATACGCAGTATTTT. It specifies CASRGLADTDTQYF.

The V gene is TRBV11-2, the J gene TRBJ1-4; TRBD1 might be the D (5 bases). Germline CDR1 is SGHAT and CDR2 is FQNNGV. The CDR3 is made up of 18 amino acids. With 5 bases removed from V and 8 bases from J, the gap between germline ends came to 27 bases. CDR3 sequence reads: CASSGGLPGRPEWEKLFF. CDR3 sequence (DNA): TGTGCCAGCAGCGGGGGGTTGCCGGGCCGTCCTGAGTGGGAAAAACTGTTTTTT.

V usage is TRBV18 and J usage is TRBJ1-4; tentative D call: TRBD1 (5 bases). CDR3 length: 16 amino acids. V lost 1 base and J 7 bases, leaving 16 bases between the germline ends. CDR1 is KGHSH, CDR2 LQKENI, per germline. The CDR3 DNA follows: TGTGCCAGCTCACCACTATCTGGGGTTAGGGGTGAAAAACTGTTTTTT. Protein sequence: CASSPLSGVRGEKLFF.

This clone was recorded once. The chain couples TRBV9 to TRBJ2-3; TRBD2 aligns across 12 bases. The CDR3 sequence is 17 residues long. The V gene end was trimmed by 4 bases and the J gene end by 1 base; junction bases not matched to a gene: 7. Germline-derived CDR1 and CDR2 are SGDLS and YYNGEE. This chain's CDR3 is CASSPTSGRTGTDTQYF. DNA for the CDR3: TGTGCCAGCAGCCCGACTAGCGGGAGAACAGGCACAGATACGCAGTATTTT.

The J gene is TRBJ2-7, the V gene TRBV30; 8 nucleotides align to TRBD2. The germline gives CDR1 GTSNPN, CDR2 SVGIG (reference sequence). The CDR3 length is 20 residues. Unmatched junction bases numbered 24, after V lost 1 base and J lost 4 bases. The CDR3 nucleotides are TGTGCCTGGAGTGGAAACTTGGCGGGAGGCCCGGGGTCGTGGGGTTACGAGCAGTACTTC. It specifies CAWSGNLAGGPGSWGYEQYF.

V gene TRBV5-4 combines with J gene TRBJ2-1, with D possibly TRBD1 on 5 matching bases. The length of the CDR3 is 15 residues. Germline lookup yields CDR1 SGHNT and CDR2 YYREEE (reference sequence). V was trimmed by 4 bases and J by 0 bases, leaving 11 bases between them. The CDR3 region is CASSADRDSYNEQFF. The CDR3 DNA follows: TGTGCCAGCAGCGCAGACAGAGACTCCTACAATGAGCAGTTCTTC.

This clone was found once. The chain has TRBV6-6 and TRBJ2-7; 10 bases are shared with TRBD2. V dropped 6 bases and J dropped 0; count of bases not matched to a gene: 5. The CDR3 runs 15 residues. CDR1 is MNHNY and CDR2 is SVGAGI in the germline V gene (reference sequence). Here the CDR3 DNA reads TGTGCCAGCAGATCGGGACTAGCGTTCTCCTACGAGCAGTACTTC. Amino acid sequence: CASRSGLAFSYEQYF.

With respect to this clone: Different DNA sequences within this sample yield the same CDR3. The chain combines TRBV6-1 with TRBJ1-1, with no clear D. The CDR3 spans 14 residues. The V gene lost 6 bases and the J gene lost 2 bases, with 13 bases spanning the gap. The germline V gene has CDR1 MNHNS and CDR2 SASEGT. CDR3 sequence: CASSLAGVNTEAFF. CDR3 sequence (DNA): TGTGCCAGCAGCTTGGCAGGCGTTAACACTGAAGCTTTCTTT.